This T cell receptor (beta chain) was retrieved from a study of blood T cells in healthy people across ages. Points from the study as a whole: One million T cells yielded diversity estimates that were considered underestimates.

About this clonotype itself: Its antigen is undetermined.

The CDR3 covers 14 residues. Germline V gives CDR1 MNHNS, CDR2 SASEGT. Between the trimmed V and J ends, which lost 0 bases and 4 bases, there was a span of 9 bases. Through a sample-barcoded 5' primer and a J-beta primer mix, a second PCR was run for about 6 to 11 cycles. Using its own MiXCR run on the 5' RACE reads, TCRdb lists one record per CDR3 protein. Of about 290,000 distinct CDR3 sequences listed, about 25% are singletons. The chain employs TRBV6-1 and TRBJ1-1; no firm D call. Sequencing input: blood. The receptor was isolated from a woman in her seventies in good health. In nucleotides, the CDR3 is TGTGCCAGCAGTGAAGCTATAGGGAGCACTGAAGCTTTCTTT. Translation gives CASSEAIGSTEAFF.